Below are 9 T cell receptor beta chains sequenced from a single sample in a study of T cell responses to AZD1222 COVID-19 vaccine. Measured with immunoSEQ multiplex PCR; TCRdb has only the in-frame clones, and not every one. This table holds fewer than 20,000 clones, 88% found once. Source: peripheral blood, taken 28 days after the second AZD1222 dose. The receptors stem from an adult who received the AZD1222 COVID-19 vaccine.

CDR3 DNA: TGTGCCAGTAGTATAGCGGGGGCAACTAATGAAAAACTGTTTTTT. It codes for CASSIAGATNEKLFF. The chain has TRBV19 and TRBJ1-4; perhaps TRBD1 as D (5 bases). CDR3 length: 15 amino acids. The ends were cut back, 1 base at V and 0 bases at J, with 6 bases in the middle. The germline CDR1 and CDR2 sequences are LNHDA and SQIVND (reference sequence).

The rearrangement joins TRBV7-2 to TRBJ2-1; possible D gene TRBD1, 5 bases. Germline V gene sequence: CDR1 SGHTA, CDR2 FQGNSA. This CDR3 is built from 14 residues. With 6 bases removed from V and 6 bases from J, the gap between germline ends came to 15 bases. The CDR3: CASSYLKTGNEQFF. The CDR3 DNA is TGTGCCAGCAGTTACCTAAAAACAGGCAATGAGCAGTTCTTC.

V usage is TRBV6-5 and J usage is TRBJ2-5, with 8 bases fitting TRBD2. From germline, CDR1 is MNHEY and CDR2 SVGAGI. J gave up 2 bases and V 6 bases, and 5 bases lay outside the gene matches. The CDR3 covers 14 residues. CDR3 in DNA: TGTGCCAGCAGGGATATAGCGGGGCAAGAGACCCAGTACTTC. This sequence encodes CASRDIAGQETQYF.

To note about this clone: At one boundary the junction diverges from the germline segment, which might be a read error. The J gene is TRBJ1-5, the V gene TRBV6-2 or TRBV6-3; TRBD1 might be the D (5 bases). Germline V lookup: CDR1 MNHEY, CDR2 SVGEGT. The CDR3 loop spans 15 amino acids. The CDR3 sequence: CASSYSGRGPLTKDF. The CDR3 DNA reads as TGTGCCAGCAGTTACTCGGGACGGGGCCCTCTCACAAAGGATTTT.

V is TRBV7-8 and J is TRBJ2-3, with 9 bases matching TRBD2. From germline, CDR1 is SGHVS and CDR2 FQNEAQ. The CDR3 spans 16 residues. With 1 base clipped from V and 1 base from J, the junction kept 3 bases outside the gene matches. The CDR3 is CASSLVGGGGTDTQYF. In DNA form, the CDR3 reads TGTGCCAGCAGCTTAGTCGGCGGGGGGGGCACAGATACGCAGTATTTT.

J is TRBJ1-3 and V is TRBV28; TRBD1 is a possible D gene (6 bases). The CDR3 extends over 15 amino acids. Germline V lookup: CDR1 MDHEN, CDR2 SYDVKM. Trimming removed 2 bases from V and 1 base from J, with 9 bases in between. The CDR3 spells CASSLGQRSGNTIYF. For the CDR3, the DNA is TGTGCCAGCAGTTTAGGACAGCGGTCTGGAAACACCATATATTTT.

The gene calls are TRBV28 and TRBJ2-1, with no clear D. The CDR3 length is 14 residues. V lost 8 bases and J lost 6, with 17 bases in between. The germline gives CDR1 MDHEN, CDR2 SYDVKM. CDR3 bases: TGTGCCAGCGAATCAGCGCTGGCGCGCAATGAGCAGTTCTTC. Its protein is CASESALARNEQFF. Combining the CDR3 with reference TRBV28 and TRBJ2-1 gives the whole variable domain DVKVTQSSRYLVKRTGEKVFLECVQDMDHENMFWYRQDPGLGLRLIYFSYDVKMKEKGDIPEGYSVSREKKERFSLILESASTNQTSMYLCASESALARNEQFFGPGTRLTVL.

The genes are TRBV10-3 and TRBJ1-6; 7 positions agree with TRBD1. Germline V gene lookup returns CDR1 ENHRY and CDR2 SYGVKD. The CDR3 length is 17 residues. Unmatched junction bases numbered 5, after V lost 3 bases and J lost 0 bases. The CDR3 spells CAISDRGGSSYNSPLHF. As DNA, the CDR3 is TGTGCCATCAGTGACCGAGGGGGCAGCTCCTATAATTCACCCCTCCACTTT.

The rearrangement joins TRBV18 to TRBJ2-1, with D perhaps being TRBD1 or TRBD2 (5 bases each). Germline V CDR1 and CDR2: KGHSH, LQKENI. CDR3 length: 16 residues. With 0 bases removed from V and 8 bases from J, the gap between germline ends came to 17 bases. The CDR3: CASSPPGREYVDEQFF. CDR3 sequence (DNA): TGTGCCAGCTCACCACCGGGCAGGGAGTATGTGGATGAGCAGTTCTTC.